This T cell receptor beta chain emerged from a study of blood T cell repertoires in COVID-19 (TCRdb year 2020). Regarding the research as a whole: Samples covering the acute and convalescent phases of COVID-19 were provided by collaborators in the United States, Italy and Spain. The samples were drawn from the first 160 participants of the ongoing ImmuneRACE study and from 950 to 1,500 subjects provided by 6 global collaborators. Where HLA class I and class II types were available, the types were taken from metadata supplied by the sample provider, not from assay-based typing. The prospective study material was composed of cDNA or gDNA derived from T cells, B-cell-depleted T cells, or PBMCs. The repertoires were made available in a free public database intended to serve as a resource for research on the immune response to SARS-CoV-2. Nearly every sample came with metadata listing a de-identified subject ID, COVID-19 status, age in years and sex. Subjects who had been exposed to COVID-19, were actively infected with it, or had recovered from it provided the deeply sampled blood TCRbeta repertoires that made up the dataset.

In regard to this clone: Its antigen is unknown. It has no much larger one-base neighbor in the sample; base qualities were not kept.

The immunoSEQ Assay, a bias-controlled multiplex PCR, was used to amplify TCRbeta CDR3 regions from genomic DNA. Per the source publication's procedure: The number of nucleated cells in each sample was estimated by amplification of reference gene primers within the assay. Sequence reads were collapsed and filtered to measure the absolute abundance of every unique TCRbeta CDR3 rearrangement. For each sample, productive Simpson clonality was calculated as the square root of Simpson's diversity index across productive rearrangements. Sourced from immuneACCESS, this table was stored by TCRdb with only in-frame sequences that have V and J called. A share of the clones is absent; for the studies checked, an unresolved V gene accounts for under half, and the remainder has no known explanation. That table gives V, J and clone size, and the DNA gave D and trimming. Present in this sample are fewer than 250,000 clones, about four fifths of which were seen just once. The top ten clones comprise around 8% of the sample.

What the authors observed across the whole study: How much clinical and demographic metadata was included differed by source and by participant, and the metadata was provided uncurated.

At the junction V is shortened by 3 bases and J by 0 bases, with 16 bases in between. CDR1 and CDR2 (LGHNA, YSLEER) derive from the germline V gene. Inclusive of the bounding cysteine and phenylalanine, the CDR3 is 17 residues long. Of all the DNA, just the CDR3 is kept, 51 bases in frame from base 1. One collaborating source in Seattle enrolled patients during active infection and followed them longitudinally through the course of disease. Each collaborating institution followed its own protocols to collect whole blood in K2EDTA tubes. For TCRbeta analysis, collaborators shipped samples as frozen whole blood, isolated PBMCs, or DNA extracted from either of those sample types.

Input material: peripheral blood. The source of this sequence is a woman aged 60 to 75 with COVID-19, enrolled during active disease. The rearranged segments are TRBV4-3 and TRBJ2-3, with no reliable assignment of the D segment. The CDR3 region: CASSQVLARGSTDTQYF. The sequence in DNA is TGCGCCAGCAGCCAGGTCCTCGCTCGTGGCAGCACAGATACGCAGTATTTT.